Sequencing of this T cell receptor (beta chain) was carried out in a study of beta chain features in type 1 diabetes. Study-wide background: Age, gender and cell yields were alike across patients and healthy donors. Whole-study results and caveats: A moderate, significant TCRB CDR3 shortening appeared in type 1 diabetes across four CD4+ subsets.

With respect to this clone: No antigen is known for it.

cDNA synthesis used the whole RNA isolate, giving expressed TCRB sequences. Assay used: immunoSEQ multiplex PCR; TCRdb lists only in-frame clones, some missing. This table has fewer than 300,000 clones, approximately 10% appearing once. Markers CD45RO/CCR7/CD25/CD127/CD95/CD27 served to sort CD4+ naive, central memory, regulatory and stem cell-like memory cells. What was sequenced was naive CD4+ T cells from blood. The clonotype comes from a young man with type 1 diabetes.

The CDR3 sequence is CASSSTQGSGANVLTF. As DNA, the CDR3 is TGTGCCAGCAGCTCGACCCAGGGTTCTGGGGCCAACGTCCTGACTTTC. V is TRBV5-4 and J is TRBJ2-6; possibly TRBD1 for D (5 bases). The ends were cut back, 3 bases at V and 1 base at J, with 11 bases in the middle. Germline V gives CDR1 SGHNT, CDR2 YYREEE (reference sequence). The CDR3 runs to 16 residues.